This TCR beta chain emerged from a study of response to subunit inactivated influenza vaccine. Overall study results and limits: A suggestion made by the authors is that each seasonal influenza vaccination recruits few new T cells.

In the case of this clonotype: The antigen is unknown.

TCRdb re-called the RT-PCR reads with MiXCR, one entry per CDR3 protein. The sample comprises more than 450,000 distinct CDR3 sequences, 6.5% to 8% of which are singletons, and 10% to 15% rests with the top ten. The length of the CDR3 is 16 residues. CDR1 and CDR2 (germline): LGHNA, YSLEER. Trimming cost V 0 bases and J 7 bases, with 18 bases left between them. The chain carries TRBV4-3 and TRBJ1-2, with no clear D. The sequence was collected from a man between 50 and 75 years old who received an inactivated influenza vaccine. The material was PBMCs from blood, obtained roughly 24 months after vaccination. Here the CDR3 DNA reads TGCGCCAGCAGCCAAGATAAGGGATCAAGAGATGCTGGCTACACCTTC. It translates to CASSQDKGSRDAGYTF.